This TCR beta chain is drawn from a study of shared clonotypes between healthy human individuals. A word on this clone: Its specificity is unknown.

V lost 3 bases and J 6 bases, leaving 19 bases between the germline ends. The germline CDR1 and CDR2 sequences are SGHTA and FQGNSA. CDR3 length: 16 amino acids. Overall study results and limits: Memory subsets generally showed lower estimated richness than naive subsets.

Method: immunoSEQ multiplex PCR; TCRdb's copy keeps in-frame clones and lacks some. The sample carries around 2,000,000 clones, 85% to 95% recorded once. This receptor was obtained from a young man in good health. This chain uses TRBV7-2 with TRBJ2-3; D possibly uses TRBD1 or TRBD2 (5 bases each). Source material: naive CD4+ T cells sorted from blood. The subset denotes: CD45RA+ positively selected. CDR3 bases: TGTGCCAGCAGCTTTCATCTCCGGGGCCCCTCGGATACGCAGTATTTT. Its translation: CASSFHLRGPSDTQYF.